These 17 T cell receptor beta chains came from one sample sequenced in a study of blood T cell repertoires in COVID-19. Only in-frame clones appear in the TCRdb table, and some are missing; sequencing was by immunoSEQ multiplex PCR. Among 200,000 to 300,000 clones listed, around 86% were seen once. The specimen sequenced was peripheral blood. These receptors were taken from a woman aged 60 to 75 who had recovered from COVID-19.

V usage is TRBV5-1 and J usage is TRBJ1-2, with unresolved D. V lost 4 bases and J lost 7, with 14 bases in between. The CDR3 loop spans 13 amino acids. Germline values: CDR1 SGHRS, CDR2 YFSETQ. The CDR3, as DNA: TGCGCCAGCAGCCCGGGAGGCACTGGTGGCTACACCTTC. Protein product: CASSPGGTGGYTF.

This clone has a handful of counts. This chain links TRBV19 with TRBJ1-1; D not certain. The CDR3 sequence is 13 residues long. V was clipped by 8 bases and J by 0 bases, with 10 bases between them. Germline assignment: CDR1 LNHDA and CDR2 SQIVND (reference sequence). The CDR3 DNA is TGTGCCAGTTCGGTGATTCTGAACACTGAAGCTTTCTTT. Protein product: CASSVILNTEAFF.

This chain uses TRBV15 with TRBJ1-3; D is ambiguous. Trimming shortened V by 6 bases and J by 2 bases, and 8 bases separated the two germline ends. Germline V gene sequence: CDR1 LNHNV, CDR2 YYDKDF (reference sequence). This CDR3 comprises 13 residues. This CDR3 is CATSFSAGNTIYF. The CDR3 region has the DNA TGTGCCACCAGTTTTTCCGCTGGAAACACCATATATTTT.

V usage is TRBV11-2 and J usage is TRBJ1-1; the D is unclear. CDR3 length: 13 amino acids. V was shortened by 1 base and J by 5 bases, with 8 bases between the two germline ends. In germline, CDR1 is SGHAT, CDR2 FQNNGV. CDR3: CASSLGRRTEAFF. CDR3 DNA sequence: TGTGCCAGCAGCTTAGGACGGAGAACTGAAGCTTTCTTT.

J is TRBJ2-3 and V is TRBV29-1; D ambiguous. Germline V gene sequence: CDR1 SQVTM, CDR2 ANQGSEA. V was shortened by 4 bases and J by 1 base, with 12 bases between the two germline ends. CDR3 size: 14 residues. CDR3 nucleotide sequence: TGCAGCGTTGTAAGAAGCACCCGCACAGATACGCAGTATTTT. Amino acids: CSVVRSTRTDTQYF.

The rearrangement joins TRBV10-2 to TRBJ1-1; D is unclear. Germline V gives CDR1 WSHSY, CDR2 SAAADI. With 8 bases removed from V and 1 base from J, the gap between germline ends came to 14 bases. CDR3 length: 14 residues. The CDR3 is CASRSGNSNTEAFF. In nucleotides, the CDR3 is TGCGCCAGCCGAAGCGGGAATTCGAACACTGAAGCTTTCTTT.

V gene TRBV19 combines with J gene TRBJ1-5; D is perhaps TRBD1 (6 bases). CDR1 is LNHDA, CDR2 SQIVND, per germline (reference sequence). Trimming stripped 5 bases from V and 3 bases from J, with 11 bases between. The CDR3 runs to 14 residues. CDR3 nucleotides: TGTGCCAGTAGTCATCAGGGGACCAATCAGCCCCAGCATTTT. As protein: CASSHQGTNQPQHF.

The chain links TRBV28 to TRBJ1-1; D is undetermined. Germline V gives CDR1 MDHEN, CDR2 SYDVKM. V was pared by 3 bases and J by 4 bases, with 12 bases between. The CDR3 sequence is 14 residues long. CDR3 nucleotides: TGTGCCAGCAGTTTCGCGGCGCGGGGCACTGAAGCTTTCTTT. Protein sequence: CASSFAARGTEAFF.

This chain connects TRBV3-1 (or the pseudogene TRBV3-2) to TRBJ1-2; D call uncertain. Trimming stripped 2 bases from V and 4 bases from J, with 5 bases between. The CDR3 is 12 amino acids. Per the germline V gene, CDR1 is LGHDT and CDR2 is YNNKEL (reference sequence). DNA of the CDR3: TGTGCCAGCAGCCAATACATCTATGGCTACACCTTC. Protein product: CASSQYIYGYTF.

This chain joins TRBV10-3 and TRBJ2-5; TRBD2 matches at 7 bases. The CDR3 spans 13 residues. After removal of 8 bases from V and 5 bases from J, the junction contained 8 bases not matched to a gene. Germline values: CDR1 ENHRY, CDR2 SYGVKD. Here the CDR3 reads CAIGWEGTETQYF. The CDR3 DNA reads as TGTGCCATCGGATGGGAGGGAACGGAGACCCAGTACTTC.

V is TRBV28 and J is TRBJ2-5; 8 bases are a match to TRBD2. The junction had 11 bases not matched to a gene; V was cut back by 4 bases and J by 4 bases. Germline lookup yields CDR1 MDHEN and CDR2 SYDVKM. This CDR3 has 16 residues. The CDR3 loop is CASSSVVAGPGETQYF. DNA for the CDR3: TGTGCCAGCAGTTCCGTTGTAGCGGGGCCGGGAGAGACCCAGTACTTC. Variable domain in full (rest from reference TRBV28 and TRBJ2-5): DVKVTQSSRYLVKRTGEKVFLECVQDMDHENMFWYRQDPGLGLRLIYFSYDVKMKEKGDIPEGYSVSREKKERFSLILESASTNQTSMYLCASSSVVAGPGETQYFGPGTRLLVL.

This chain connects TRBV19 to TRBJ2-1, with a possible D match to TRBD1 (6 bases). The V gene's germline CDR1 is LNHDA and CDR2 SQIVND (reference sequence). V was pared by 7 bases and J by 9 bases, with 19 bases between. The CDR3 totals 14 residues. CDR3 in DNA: TGTGCCAGTAAGTCGACAGGTAGTACTGGTGAGCAGTTCTTC. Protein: CASKSTGSTGEQFF. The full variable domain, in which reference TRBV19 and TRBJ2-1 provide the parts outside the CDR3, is DGGITQSPKYLFRKEGQNVTLSCEQNLNHDAMYWYRQDPGQGLRLIYYSQIVNDFQKGDIAEGYSVSREKKESFPLTVTSAQKNPTAFYLCASKSTGSTGEQFFGPGTRLTVL.

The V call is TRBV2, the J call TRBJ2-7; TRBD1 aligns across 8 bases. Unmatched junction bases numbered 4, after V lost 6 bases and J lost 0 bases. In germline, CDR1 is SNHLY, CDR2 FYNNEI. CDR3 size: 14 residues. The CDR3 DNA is TGTGCCAGCAGCCGCAGGGGGCCCTCCTACGAGCAGTACTTC. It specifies CASSRRGPSYEQYF.

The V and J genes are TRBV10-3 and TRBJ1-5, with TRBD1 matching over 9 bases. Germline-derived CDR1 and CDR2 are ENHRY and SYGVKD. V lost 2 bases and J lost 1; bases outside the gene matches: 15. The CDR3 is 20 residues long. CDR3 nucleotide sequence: TGTGCCATCAGTGAGACCGGGACAGGGTACTACGGTGACAGCAATCAGCCCCAGCATTTT. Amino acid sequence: CAISETGTGYYGDSNQPQHF.

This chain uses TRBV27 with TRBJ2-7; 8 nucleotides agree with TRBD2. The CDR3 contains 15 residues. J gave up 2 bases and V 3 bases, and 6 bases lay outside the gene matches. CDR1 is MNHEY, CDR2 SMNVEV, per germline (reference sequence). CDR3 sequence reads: CASSFGRGAAYEQYF. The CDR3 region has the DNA TGTGCCAGCAGTTTTGGGCGGGGGGCCGCCTACGAGCAGTACTTC.

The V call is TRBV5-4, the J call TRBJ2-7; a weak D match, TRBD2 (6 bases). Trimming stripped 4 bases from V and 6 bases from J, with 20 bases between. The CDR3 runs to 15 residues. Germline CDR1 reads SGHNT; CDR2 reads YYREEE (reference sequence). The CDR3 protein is CASSRRTFEGGEQYF. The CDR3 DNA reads TGTGCCAGCAGCCGCCGGACATTCGAGGGAGGCGAGCAGTACTTC. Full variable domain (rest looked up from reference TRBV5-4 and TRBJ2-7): ETGVTQSPTHLIKTRGQQVTLRCSSQSGHNTVSWYQQALGQGPQFIFQYYREEENGRGNFPPRFSGLQFPNYSSELNVNALELDDSALYLCASSRRTFEGGEQYFGPGTRLTVT.

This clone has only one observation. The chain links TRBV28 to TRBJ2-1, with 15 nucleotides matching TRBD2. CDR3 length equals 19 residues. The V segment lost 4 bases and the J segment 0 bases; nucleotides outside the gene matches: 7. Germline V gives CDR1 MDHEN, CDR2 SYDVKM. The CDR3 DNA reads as TGTGCCAGCAGTTACCCGGGACTAGCGGGGGGAAGCTCCTACAATGAGCAGTTCTTC. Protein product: CASSYPGLAGGSSYNEQFF.